A single sample gave rise to the 27 T cell receptor beta chains below, sequenced in a study of graft-versus-host responses after intestinal transplantation. These TCRs are of unknown antigen specificity. Sequencing was performed with immunoSEQ multiplex PCR; in TCRdb, only in-frame clones are kept and a portion is missing. The data show around 84,000 clones, roughly 87% seen once. The sequences come from unstimulated CD8+ T cells sorted from spleen or lymph node cells, collected before intestinal transplant. The receptors were sampled from a human donor who received an intestinal transplant.

This chain links TRBV27 with TRBJ2-7, with 10 bases identical to TRBD1. Germline CDR1 and CDR2: MNHEY and SMNVEV (reference sequence). V gave up 8 bases and J gave up 3 bases; unmatched junction bases: 13. The CDR3 is 16 residues long. In DNA form, the CDR3 reads TGTGCCAGCGCACTCGTAGGGACAGGGGAAGGCTACGAGCAGTACTTC. This translates into CASALVGTGEGYEQYF.

The chain is built from TRBV12-5 and TRBJ2-2; 9 bases align to TRBD1. The CDR3 extends over 17 amino acids. Germline V gene lookup returns CDR1 LGHNT and CDR2 FRNRAP. V was pared by 6 bases and J by 3 bases, with 11 bases of the junction left unmatched. The CDR3 region has the DNA TGTGCTAGTGGGTTCGGGACAGGGCGGGTGGACACCGGGGAGCTGTTTTTT. As protein: CASGFGTGRVDTGELFF. The variable domain in full, with the rest retrieved from reference TRBV12-5 and TRBJ2-2, is DARVTQTPRHKVTEMGQEVTMRCQPILGHNTVFWYRQTMMQGLELLAYFRNRAPLDDSGMPKDRFSAEMPDATLATLKIQPSEPRDSAVYFCASGFGTGRVDTGELFFGEGSRLTVL.

This chain links TRBV7-6 with TRBJ2-5; TRBD1 aligns across 11 bases. This CDR3 is built from 15 residues. V was clipped by 2 bases and J by 3 bases; unmatched bases: 2. Germline assignment: CDR1 SGHVS and CDR2 FNYEAQ. CDR3: CASSLRTGGEETQYF. CDR3 DNA sequence: TGTGCCAGCAGCTTACGGACAGGGGGCGAAGAGACCCAGTACTTC.

This sequence joins TRBV27 and TRBJ2-1; D not certain. Between the trimmed V and J ends, which lost 6 bases and 0 bases, there was a span of 3 bases. Germline loops: CDR1 MNHEY, CDR2 SMNVEV (reference sequence). This CDR3 contains 12 residues. The CDR3 nucleotides are TGTGCCAGCAGGAGCTCCTACAATGAGCAGTTCTTC. Translated, it gives CASRSSYNEQFF.

This sequence joins TRBV11-2 and TRBJ2-1; perhaps TRBD2 as D (5 bases). This CDR3 spans 18 amino acids. V shed 6 bases and J shed 4 bases, with 25 bases lying between them. Germline values: CDR1 SGHAT, CDR2 FQNNGV. For the CDR3, the DNA is TGTGCCAGCAGTTACAGACGGGGTAGACACAGAGTTTACAATGAGCAGTTCTTC. Translated, it gives CASSYRRGRHRVYNEQFF.

J is TRBJ1-1 and V is TRBV9; 8 nucleotides match TRBD1. From germline, CDR1 is SGDLS and CDR2 YYNGEE. With V trimmed by 4 bases and J by 1 base, 6 bases remained unmatched. The CDR3 contains 15 residues. In nucleotides, the CDR3 is TGTGCCAGCAGCTCAGGGGGCTTGGGGAACACTGAAGCTTTCTTT. It encodes CASSSGGLGNTEAFF.

This clone was detected once. The CDR3 region has the DNA TGTGCCAGTCACCAGCGGGGTTACAATGAGCAGTTCTTC. Translation: CASHQRGYNEQFF. The gene calls are TRBV6-5 and TRBJ2-1, with 7 bases fitting TRBD2. Germline CDR1 is MNHEY and CDR2 is SVGAGI. The CDR3 is 13 amino acids. The trim removed 9 bases at V and 4 bases at J, leaving 6 bases unmatched.

CDR3 region: CASSFWTSGTDTQYF. The CDR3 DNA reads as TGTGCCAGCAGCTTCTGGACTAGCGGCACAGATACGCAGTATTTT. V and J are TRBV5-6 and TRBJ2-3; 9 bases align to TRBD2. CDR1 is SGHDT and CDR2 is YYEEEE in the germline V gene. This CDR3 region has 15 residues. V lost 2 bases to trimming and J lost 1 base; unmatched junction nucleotides: 2. The whole variable domain, filled in from reference TRBV5-6 and TRBJ2-3, reads DAGVTQSPTHLIKTRGQQVTLRCSPKSGHDTVSWYQQALGQGPQFIFQYYEEEERQRGNFPDRFSGHQFPNYSSELNVNALLLGDSALYLCASSFWTSGTDTQYFGPGTRLTVL.

V usage is TRBV2 and J usage is TRBJ1-5, with 9 bases aligning to TRBD1. Trimming removed 5 bases from V and 1 base from J; junction bases left unmatched: 3. The CDR3 has 15 residues. Germline CDR1 SNHLY, CDR2 FYNNEI. The DNA for the CDR3 is TGTGCCAGCAGTTACGGACAGGGGAGCAATCAGCCCCAGCATTTT. Translation gives CASSYGQGSNQPQHF.

The chain employs TRBV6-5 and TRBJ2-1, with a tentative D call TRBD2 (5 bases). This CDR3 contains 15 residues. V was clipped by 6 bases and J by 1 base, with 13 bases between them. The germline V gene has CDR1 MNHEY and CDR2 SVGAGI. The CDR3 DNA sequence: TGTGCCAGCAGACCGCTAGCTGATTCCTACAATGAGCAGTTCTTC. Protein: CASRPLADSYNEQFF.

The chain is built from TRBV7-6 and TRBJ2-3; TRBD2 matches 7 bases. CDR1 SGHVS and CDR2 FNYEAQ come from the germline V gene. Germline trimming cut 1 base from V and 4 bases from J; bases unmatched to any gene: 11. The CDR3 totals 17 residues. CDR3 loop: CASSLDGTGSGADTQYF. CDR3 DNA sequence: TGTGCCAGCAGCTTAGACGGGACCGGGAGCGGGGCAGATACGCAGTATTTT.

The chain uses TRBV11-2 and TRBJ2-7; 9 bases match TRBD2. The CDR3 consists of 13 residues. The V segment lost 1 base and the J segment 9 bases; nucleotides outside the gene matches: 4. Germline assignment: CDR1 SGHAT and CDR2 FQNNGV. CDR3 sequence: CASSLVGSGGQYF. The CDR3 DNA reads as TGTGCCAGCAGCTTAGTCGGTAGCGGGGGGCAGTACTTC.

The V call is TRBV6-5, the J call TRBJ2-1; 7 positions match TRBD2. The CDR3 has 16 amino acids. With V trimmed by 3 bases and J by 4 bases, 9 bases remained unmatched. The germline V gene has CDR1 MNHEY and CDR2 SVGAGI. CDR3 nucleotides: TGTGCCAGCAGTTATAGGGCGGGAGACGTATACAATGAGCAGTTCTTC. It yields the protein CASSYRAGDVYNEQFF.

The chain is built from TRBV2 and TRBJ2-5, with 7 bases lining up with TRBD2. The J call may not be correct, given that the DNA end is closer to TRBJ2-7. This CDR3 contains 15 residues. From germline, CDR1 is SNHLY and CDR2 FYNNEI. CDR3 loop: CASSPTSASSYEQYF. The DNA of the CDR3 is TGTGCCAGCAGTCCAACTAGCGCTAGCTCCTACGAGCAGTACTTC.

The table lists this clone with a count of one. The chain carries TRBV5-1 and TRBJ2-1, with unresolved D. Germline loops: CDR1 SGHRS, CDR2 YFSETQ. The CDR3 is 14 amino acids. Deletions cut 0 bases from V and 6 bases from J, with 10 bases between. DNA for the CDR3: TGCGCCAGCAGCTTGGAAAACAACCGCAATGAGCAGTTCTTC. Its protein product is CASSLENNRNEQFF.

J is TRBJ2-1 and V is TRBV11-3, with 8 positions matching TRBD2. The V segment lost 5 bases and the J segment 4 bases; nucleotides outside the gene matches: 7. Germline V gives CDR1 SGHNT, CDR2 YENEEA. CDR3 length: 15 residues. This CDR3 is CASSPGLASYNEQFF. Written as DNA, the CDR3 is TGTGCCAGCAGCCCCGGACTAGCCTCTTACAATGAGCAGTTCTTC.

The CDR3 sequence: CASSFRTSGRSYEQYF. For the CDR3, the DNA is TGTGCCAGCAGTTTCCGGACTAGCGGGAGAAGCTACGAGCAGTACTTC. The chain is built from TRBV28 and TRBJ2-7; 13 bases agree with TRBD2. V lost 3 bases and J lost 3; bases outside the gene matches: 5. The CDR3 is 16 amino acids. Germline loops: CDR1 MDHEN, CDR2 SYDVKM.

This sequence joins TRBV2 and TRBJ1-6, with 8 bases identical to TRBD1. There are 15 residues in the CDR3. With 4 bases clipped from V and 6 bases from J, the junction kept 5 bases outside the gene matches. The germline gives CDR1 SNHLY, CDR2 FYNNEI. The CDR3 reads CASSGGTGGNSPLHF. The DNA for the CDR3 is TGTGCCAGCAGTGGGGGTACAGGGGGTAATTCACCCCTCCACTTT.

This chain uses TRBV6-5 with TRBJ2-3; the D gene is possibly TRBD2 (6 bases). The CDR3 is 14 amino acids. V gave up 5 bases and J gave up 5 bases, with 14 bases separating them. Germline V gene lookup returns CDR1 MNHEY and CDR2 SVGAGI. The CDR3 DNA is TGTGCCAGCAGTCCAACCACCGGGGGAGATACGCAGTATTTT. Amino acids: CASSPTTGGDTQYF.

This clone occurred a few times. V is TRBV4-1 and J is TRBJ1-3; possibly TRBD1 for D (5 bases). This CDR3 contains 13 residues. The ends were cut back, 7 bases at V and 3 bases at J, with 10 bases in the middle. In germline, CDR1 is MGHRA, CDR2 YSYEKL. This CDR3 reads CASTAGLGNTIYF. DNA of the CDR3: TGCGCCAGCACTGCAGGGCTTGGAAACACCATATATTTT.

As DNA, the CDR3 is TGTGCCAGCAGCTTGATTTGGGACAGATCGAACACCGGGGAGCTGTTTTTT. It encodes CASSLIWDRSNTGELFF. The chain combines TRBV5-6 with TRBJ2-2, with 7 bases aligning to TRBD1. CDR3 length equals 17 residues. Trimming removed 1 base from V and 0 bases from J; junction bases left unmatched: 6. The germline gives CDR1 SGHDT, CDR2 YYEEEE.

V and J are TRBV15 and TRBJ1-1, with 7 positions matching TRBD1. J was trimmed by 0 bases and V by 2 bases; bases with no gene match: 6. CDR3 length: 16 amino acids. CDR1 is LNHNV and CDR2 is YYDKDF in the germline V gene (reference sequence). DNA of the CDR3: TGTGCCACCAGCAGATCTAAAGGGGGCATGAACACTGAAGCTTTCTTT. It specifies CATSRSKGGMNTEAFF.

The chain links TRBV6-5 to TRBJ1-2; no clear D. Deletions cut 5 bases from V and 13 bases from J, with 11 bases between. This CDR3 spans 10 amino acids. From germline, CDR1 is MNHEY and CDR2 SVGAGI. The CDR3 is CASSDTHRTF. In DNA form, the CDR3 reads TGTGCCAGCAGTGACACCCATCGCACCTTC.

This clone was recorded once. V and J are TRBV6-6 and TRBJ1-5; TRBD1 might be the D (5 bases). CDR1 MNHNY and CDR2 SVGAGI come from the germline V gene (reference sequence). CDR3 length equals 15 residues. V lost 0 bases and J 3 bases, leaving 9 bases between the germline ends. The CDR3 nucleotides are TGTGCCAGCAGTTACTCCTCGGGGGTCAATCAGCCCCAGCATTTT. Residues: CASSYSSGVNQPQHF.

This sequence joins TRBV28 and TRBJ1-4; the match to TRBD1 covers 7 bases. The trim removed 2 bases at V and 7 bases at J, leaving 4 bases unmatched. The germline V gene has CDR1 MDHEN and CDR2 SYDVKM. CDR3 length: 14 residues. CDR3 in amino acids: CASSLDRETEKLFF. The CDR3 region has the DNA TGTGCCAGCAGTTTAGACAGGGAGACTGAAAAACTGTTTTTT.

As regards this clone: Other DNA sequences in the sample encode the same CDR3. The V and J genes are TRBV9 and TRBJ2-2; D gene ambiguous. The CDR3 covers 12 residues. Germline assignment: CDR1 SGDLS and CDR2 YYNGEE. The V end was cut by 0 bases, the J end by 8 bases, with 5 bases between. DNA of the CDR3: TGTGCCAGCAGCGTAGAGGCAGGGGAGCTGTTTTTT. Protein product: CASSVEAGELFF.

The chain has TRBV5-6 and TRBJ1-2; 9 bases map to TRBD1. The CDR3 has 15 residues. CDR1 SGHDT and CDR2 YYEEEE come from the germline V gene. J was trimmed by 2 bases and V by 5 bases; bases with no gene match: 7. As DNA, the CDR3 is TGTGCCAGCAGTTTCCCGGGACAGGGAAACTATGGCTACACCTTC. It codes for CASSFPGQGNYGYTF.